This TCR beta chain derives from a study of T cells in Graves' hyperthyroidism and ophthalmopathy. Study-wide results and caveats: Most thyroid clonotypes with frequency above 0.001 were detected in blood.

Trimming cost V 2 bases and J 0 bases, with 22 bases left between them. Germline CDR1 and CDR2: SNHLY and FYNNEI. This CDR3 is 20 amino acids long. The TCR beta CDR3 regions underwent amplification using RNA transcripts as the source. During a first-round RT-PCR of the TCR CDR3, the HTBI primer set was used. Each CDR3 protein gets one entry after TCRdb re-called the multiplex PCR reads with MiXCR. This table has some 510,000 distinct CDR3 sequences, under 25% appearing once. In the case of this clonotype: Its antigen remains unidentified. This may be a read error, as it is one base from a much larger clone.

Stable Graves' hyperthyroidism meant no ophthalmopathy progression within 18 months. Patients between 18 and 65 years old had hyperthyroidism, newly diagnosed and lasting under 2 months. Uncontrolled infection, other autoimmune disease, pregnancy or lactation disqualified patients from enrolment. This clonotype originated in a young man with Graves' hyperthyroidism. The V and J genes are TRBV2 and TRBJ2-2; possible D gene TRBD1, 5 bases. Sequenced material: blood. As DNA, the CDR3 is TGTGCCAGCAGTGAACAATCTGACAGATTCTCCTACGCGAACACCGGGGAGCTGTTTTTT. It translates to CASSEQSDRFSYANTGELFF.